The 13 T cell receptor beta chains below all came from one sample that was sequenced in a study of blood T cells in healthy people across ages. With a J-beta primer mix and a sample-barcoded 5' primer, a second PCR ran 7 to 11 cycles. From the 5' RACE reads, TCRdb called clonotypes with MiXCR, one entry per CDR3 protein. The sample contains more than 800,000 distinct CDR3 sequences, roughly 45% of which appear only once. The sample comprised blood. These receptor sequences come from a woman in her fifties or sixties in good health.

The CDR3 is CASTRDGPWGYGYTF. The CDR3 DNA follows: TGTGCCAGCACCAGGGACGGCCCCTGGGGCTATGGCTACACCTTC. The genes are TRBV6-5 and TRBJ1-2, with a possible D match to TRBD1 (5 bases). The CDR3 totals 15 residues. Germline V gene lookup returns CDR1 MNHEY and CDR2 SVGAGI. Trimming took 7 bases from V and 4 from J, leaving 19 bases between them.

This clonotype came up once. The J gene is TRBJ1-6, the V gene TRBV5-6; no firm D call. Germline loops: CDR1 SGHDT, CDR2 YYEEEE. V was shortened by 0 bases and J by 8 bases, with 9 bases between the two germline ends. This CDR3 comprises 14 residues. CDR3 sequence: CASSLGGFDSPLHF. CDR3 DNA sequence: TGTGCCAGCAGCTTGGGGGGTTTTGATTCACCCCTCCACTTT.

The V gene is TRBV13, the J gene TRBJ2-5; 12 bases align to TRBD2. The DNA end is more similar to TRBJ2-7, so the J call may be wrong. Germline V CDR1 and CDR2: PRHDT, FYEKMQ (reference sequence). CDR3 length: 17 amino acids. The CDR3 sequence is CASSSVTLAGGSGEQYF. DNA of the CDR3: TGTGCCAGCAGCTCGGTGACGCTAGCGGGAGGGTCAGGCGAGCAGTACTTC.

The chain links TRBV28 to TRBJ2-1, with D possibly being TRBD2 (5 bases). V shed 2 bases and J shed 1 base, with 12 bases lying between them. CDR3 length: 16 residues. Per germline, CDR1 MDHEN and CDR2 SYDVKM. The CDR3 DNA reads TGTGCCAGCAGTTTAGGGGAGCAGGTTTCCTACAATGAGCAGTTCTTC. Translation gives CASSLGEQVSYNEQFF.

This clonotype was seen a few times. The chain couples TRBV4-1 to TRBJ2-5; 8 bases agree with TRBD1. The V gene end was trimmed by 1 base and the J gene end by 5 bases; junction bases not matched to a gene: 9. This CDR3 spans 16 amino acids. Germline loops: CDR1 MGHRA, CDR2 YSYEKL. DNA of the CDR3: TGCGCCAGCAGCCAAGTCGGCAGGGGGCTAGGGGAGACCCAGTACTTC. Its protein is CASSQVGRGLGETQYF.

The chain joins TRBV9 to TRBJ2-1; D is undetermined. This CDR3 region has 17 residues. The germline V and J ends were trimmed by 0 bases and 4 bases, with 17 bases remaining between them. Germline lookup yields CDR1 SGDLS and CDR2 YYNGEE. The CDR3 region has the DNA TGTGCCAGCAGCGTAGATTTCCCGCCGAACTCATACAATGAGCAGTTCTTC. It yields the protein CASSVDFPPNSYNEQFF.

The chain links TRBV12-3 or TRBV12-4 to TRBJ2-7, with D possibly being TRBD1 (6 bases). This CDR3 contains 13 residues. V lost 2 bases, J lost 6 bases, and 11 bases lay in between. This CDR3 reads CASSLKQGSEQYF. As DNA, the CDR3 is TGTGCCAGCAGTTTAAAGCAGGGGAGCGAGCAGTACTTC.

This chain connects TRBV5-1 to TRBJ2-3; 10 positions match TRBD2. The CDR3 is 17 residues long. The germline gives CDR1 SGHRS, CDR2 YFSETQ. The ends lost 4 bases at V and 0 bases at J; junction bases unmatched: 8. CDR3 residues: CASSETSGTLSTDTQYF. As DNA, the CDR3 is TGCGCCAGCAGCGAAACTAGCGGGACACTAAGCACAGATACGCAGTATTTT.

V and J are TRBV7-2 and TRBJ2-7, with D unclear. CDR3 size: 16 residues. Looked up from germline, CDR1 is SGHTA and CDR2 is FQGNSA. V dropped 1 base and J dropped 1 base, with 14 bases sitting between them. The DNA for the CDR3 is TGTGCCAGCAGCTTAGACGCTACGTCTTTTTCCTACGAGCAGTACTTC. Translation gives CASSLDATSFSYEQYF.

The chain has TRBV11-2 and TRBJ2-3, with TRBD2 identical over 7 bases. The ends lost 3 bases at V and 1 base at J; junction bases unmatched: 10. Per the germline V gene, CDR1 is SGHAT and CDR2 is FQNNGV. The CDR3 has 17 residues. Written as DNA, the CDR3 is TGTGCCAGCAGCTTTCCGAGCGGGATCGGAGGCACAGATACGCAGTATTTT. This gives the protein CASSFPSGIGGTDTQYF.

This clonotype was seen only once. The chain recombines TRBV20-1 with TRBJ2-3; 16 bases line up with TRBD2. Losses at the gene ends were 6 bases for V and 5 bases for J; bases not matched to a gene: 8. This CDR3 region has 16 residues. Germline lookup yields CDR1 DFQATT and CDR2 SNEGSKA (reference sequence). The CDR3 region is CSAVGLAGGLGDTQYF. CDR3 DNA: TGCAGTGCCGTGGGACTAGCGGGAGGGCTAGGAGATACGCAGTATTTT.

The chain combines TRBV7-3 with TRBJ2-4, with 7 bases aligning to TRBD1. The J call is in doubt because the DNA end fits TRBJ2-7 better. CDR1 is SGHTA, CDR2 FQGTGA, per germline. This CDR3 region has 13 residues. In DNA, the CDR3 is TGTGCCAGCAGCTTAAGACAGGGAGTCGAGCAGTACTTC. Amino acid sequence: CASSLRQGVEQYF.

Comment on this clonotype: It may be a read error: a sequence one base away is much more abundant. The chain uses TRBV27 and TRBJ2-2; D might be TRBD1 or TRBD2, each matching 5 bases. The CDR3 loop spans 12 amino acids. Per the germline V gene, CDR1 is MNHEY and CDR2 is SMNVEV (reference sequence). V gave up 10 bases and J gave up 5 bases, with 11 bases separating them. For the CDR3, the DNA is TGTGCCATACGGGACCATACCGGGGAGCTGTTTTTT. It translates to CAIRDHTGELFF.